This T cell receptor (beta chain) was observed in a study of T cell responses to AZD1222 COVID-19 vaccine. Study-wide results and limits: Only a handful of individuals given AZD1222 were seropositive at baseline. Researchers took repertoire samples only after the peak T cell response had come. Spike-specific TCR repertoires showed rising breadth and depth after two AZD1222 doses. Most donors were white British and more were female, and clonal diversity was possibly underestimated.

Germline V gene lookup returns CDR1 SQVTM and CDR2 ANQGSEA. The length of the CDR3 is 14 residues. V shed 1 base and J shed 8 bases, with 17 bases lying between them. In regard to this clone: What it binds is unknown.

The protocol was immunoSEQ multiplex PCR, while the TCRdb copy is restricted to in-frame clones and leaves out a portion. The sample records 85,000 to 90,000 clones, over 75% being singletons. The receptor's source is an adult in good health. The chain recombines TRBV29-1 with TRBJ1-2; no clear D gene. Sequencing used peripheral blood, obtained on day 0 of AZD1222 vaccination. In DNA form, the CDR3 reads TGCAGCGTTGAAGTAGGGCGGGGAATGTTGGGCTACACCTTC. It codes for CSVEVGRGMLGYTF.